This section outlines one T cell receptor (beta chain) sequence together with its context. Original analysis: Amplification with reference gene primers provided the estimates of nucleated cell counts. This table comes from immunoSEQ multiplex PCR, and its TCRdb copy is limited to in-frame clones, with some not included. V, J and clone size reflect that table, while D and trimming were determined from the DNA. The table records about 220,000 clones, around four fifths of them present only once. The CDR3 extends over 15 amino acids. Germline-derived CDR1 and CDR2 are KGHDR and SFDVKD. The V segment lost 4 bases and the J segment 8 bases; nucleotides outside the gene matches: 10. The sample belongs to a study of blood T cell repertoires in COVID-19. Study details: Samples representing acute and convalescent COVID-19 were sourced from the United States, Italy and Spain. Nucleic acid was either cDNA or gDNA, and it came from T cells, B-cell-depleted T cells, or PBMCs.

Sequencing was carried out using peripheral blood. The chain carries TRBV24-1 and TRBJ1-2; 9 positions match TRBD1. The clonotype was recovered from a woman aged 45-60 years with acute or convalescent COVID-19. This chain's CDR3 is CATSEHTGGVYGYTF. CDR3 DNA: TGTGCCACCAGTGAGCATACAGGGGGCGTCTACGGCTACACCTTC.